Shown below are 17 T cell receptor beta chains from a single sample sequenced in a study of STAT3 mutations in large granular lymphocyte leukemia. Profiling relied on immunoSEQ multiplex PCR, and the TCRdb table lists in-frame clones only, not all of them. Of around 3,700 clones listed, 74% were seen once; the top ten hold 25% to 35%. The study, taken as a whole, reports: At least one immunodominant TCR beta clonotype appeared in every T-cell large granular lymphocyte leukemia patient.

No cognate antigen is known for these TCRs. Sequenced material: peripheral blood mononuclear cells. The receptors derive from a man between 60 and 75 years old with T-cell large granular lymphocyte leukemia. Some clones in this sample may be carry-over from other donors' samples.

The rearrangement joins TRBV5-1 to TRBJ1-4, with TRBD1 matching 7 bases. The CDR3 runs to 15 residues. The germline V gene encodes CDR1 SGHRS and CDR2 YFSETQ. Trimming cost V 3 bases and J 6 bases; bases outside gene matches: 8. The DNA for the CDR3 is TGCGCCAGCAGCTCCTCCGGGACAGAGTATGAAAAACTGTTTTTT. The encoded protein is CASSSSGTEYEKLFF. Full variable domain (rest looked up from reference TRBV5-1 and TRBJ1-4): KAGVTQTPRYLIKTRGQQVTLSCSPISGHRSVSWYQQTPGQGLQFLFEYFSETQRNKGNFPGRFSGRQFSNSRSEMNVSTLELGDSALYLCASSSSGTEYEKLFFGSGTQLSVL.

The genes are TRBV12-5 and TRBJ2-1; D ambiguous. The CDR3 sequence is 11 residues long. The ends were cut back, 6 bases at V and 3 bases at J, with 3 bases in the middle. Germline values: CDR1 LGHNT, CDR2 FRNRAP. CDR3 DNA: TGTGCTAGTGGGGACTACAATGAGCAGTTCTTC. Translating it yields CASGDYNEQFF.

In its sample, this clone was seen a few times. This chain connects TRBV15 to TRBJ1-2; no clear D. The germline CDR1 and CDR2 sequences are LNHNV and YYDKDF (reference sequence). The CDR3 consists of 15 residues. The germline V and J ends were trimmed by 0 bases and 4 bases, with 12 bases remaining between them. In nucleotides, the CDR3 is TGTGCCACCAGCAGAGATAGGTCGATAGTCTATGGCTACACCTTC. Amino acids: CATSRDRSIVYGYTF.

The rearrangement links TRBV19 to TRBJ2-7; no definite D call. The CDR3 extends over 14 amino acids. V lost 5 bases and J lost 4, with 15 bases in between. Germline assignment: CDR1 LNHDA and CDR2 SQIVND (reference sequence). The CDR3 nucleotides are TGTGCCAGTAGTGGTGGTGACCTGAGGTACGAGCAGTACTTC. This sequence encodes CASSGGDLRYEQYF.

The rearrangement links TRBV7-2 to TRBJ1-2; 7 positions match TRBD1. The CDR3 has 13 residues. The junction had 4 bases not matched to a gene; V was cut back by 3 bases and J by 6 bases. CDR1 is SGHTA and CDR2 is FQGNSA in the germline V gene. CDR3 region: CASSFRDSHGYTF. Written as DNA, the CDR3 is TGTGCCAGCAGCTTCCGGGACAGCCATGGCTACACCTTC.

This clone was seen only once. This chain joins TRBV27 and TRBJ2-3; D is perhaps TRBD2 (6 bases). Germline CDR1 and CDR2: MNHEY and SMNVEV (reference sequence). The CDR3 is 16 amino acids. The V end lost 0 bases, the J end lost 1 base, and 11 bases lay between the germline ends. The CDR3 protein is CASSLSGGHRTDTQYF. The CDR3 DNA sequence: TGTGCCAGCAGTTTATCCGGGGGTCATCGCACAGATACGCAGTATTTT.

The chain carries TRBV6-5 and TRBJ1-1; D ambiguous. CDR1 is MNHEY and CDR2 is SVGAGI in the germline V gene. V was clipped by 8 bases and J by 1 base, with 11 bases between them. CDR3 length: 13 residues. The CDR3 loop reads CASASSSNTEAFF. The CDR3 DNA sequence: TGTGCCAGCGCGAGCAGTTCGAACACTGAAGCTTTCTTT.

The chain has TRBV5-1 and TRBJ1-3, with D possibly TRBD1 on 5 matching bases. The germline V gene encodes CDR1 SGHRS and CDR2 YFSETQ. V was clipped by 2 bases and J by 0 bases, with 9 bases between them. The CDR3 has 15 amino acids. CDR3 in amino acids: CASSFGAGSGNTIYF. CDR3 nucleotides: TGCGCCAGCAGCTTCGGGGCAGGCTCTGGAAACACCATATATTTT. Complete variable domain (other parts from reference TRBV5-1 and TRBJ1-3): KAGVTQTPRYLIKTRGQQVTLSCSPISGHRSVSWYQQTPGQGLQFLFEYFSETQRNKGNFPGRFSGRQFSNSRSEMNVSTLELGDSALYLCASSFGAGSGNTIYFGEGSWLTVV.

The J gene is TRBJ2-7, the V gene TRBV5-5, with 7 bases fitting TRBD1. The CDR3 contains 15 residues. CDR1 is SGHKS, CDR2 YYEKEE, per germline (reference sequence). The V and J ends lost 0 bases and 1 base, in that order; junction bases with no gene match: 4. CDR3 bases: TGTGCCAGCAGCTTGGAACAGGGGTTTTCCTACGAGCAGTACTTC. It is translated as CASSLEQGFSYEQYF.

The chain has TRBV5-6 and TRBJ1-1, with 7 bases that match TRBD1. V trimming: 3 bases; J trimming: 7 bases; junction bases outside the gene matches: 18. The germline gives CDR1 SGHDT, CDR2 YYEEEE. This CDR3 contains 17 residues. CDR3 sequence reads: CASSSGSLRGDWDEAFF. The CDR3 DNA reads TGTGCCAGCAGCTCGGGAAGTCTCAGGGGGGATTGGGATGAAGCTTTCTTT.

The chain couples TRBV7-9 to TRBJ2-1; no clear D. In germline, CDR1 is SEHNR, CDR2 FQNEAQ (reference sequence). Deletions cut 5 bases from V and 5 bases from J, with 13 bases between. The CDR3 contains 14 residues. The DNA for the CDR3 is TGTGCCAGCAGCCTGCGACTCGGTAACAATGAGCAGTTCTTC. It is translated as CASSLRLGNNEQFF.

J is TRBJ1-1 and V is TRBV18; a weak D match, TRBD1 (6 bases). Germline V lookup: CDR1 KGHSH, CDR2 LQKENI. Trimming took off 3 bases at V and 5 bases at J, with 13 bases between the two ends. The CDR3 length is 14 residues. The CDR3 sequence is CASSPSGAGTEAFF. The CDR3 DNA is TGTGCCAGCTCACCCTCGGGGGCTGGGACTGAAGCTTTCTTT.

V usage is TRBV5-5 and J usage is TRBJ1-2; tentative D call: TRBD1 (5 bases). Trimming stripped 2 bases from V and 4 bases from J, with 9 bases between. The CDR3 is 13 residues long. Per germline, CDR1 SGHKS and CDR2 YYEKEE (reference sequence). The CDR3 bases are TGTGCCAGCAGCTTTCGTGACAGCTATGGCTACACCTTC. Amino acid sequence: CASSFRDSYGYTF.

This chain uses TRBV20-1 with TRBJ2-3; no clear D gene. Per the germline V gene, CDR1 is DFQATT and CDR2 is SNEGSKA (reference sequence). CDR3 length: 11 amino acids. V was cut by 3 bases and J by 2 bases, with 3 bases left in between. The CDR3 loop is CSASNTDTQYF. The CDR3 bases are TGCAGTGCTAGTAACACAGATACGCAGTATTTT.

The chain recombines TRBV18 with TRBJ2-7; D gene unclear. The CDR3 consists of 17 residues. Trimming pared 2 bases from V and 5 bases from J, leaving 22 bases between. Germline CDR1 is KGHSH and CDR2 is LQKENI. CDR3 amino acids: CASSPGLRTLRPNEQYF. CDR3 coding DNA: TGTGCCAGCTCACCAGGGTTGCGGACCCTAAGACCTAACGAGCAGTACTTC.

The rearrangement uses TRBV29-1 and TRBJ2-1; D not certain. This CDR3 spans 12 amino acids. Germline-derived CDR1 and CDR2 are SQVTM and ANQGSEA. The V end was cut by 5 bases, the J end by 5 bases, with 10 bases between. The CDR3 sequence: CSVLAYDNEQFF. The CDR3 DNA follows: TGCAGCGTTTTAGCATACGACAATGAGCAGTTCTTC.

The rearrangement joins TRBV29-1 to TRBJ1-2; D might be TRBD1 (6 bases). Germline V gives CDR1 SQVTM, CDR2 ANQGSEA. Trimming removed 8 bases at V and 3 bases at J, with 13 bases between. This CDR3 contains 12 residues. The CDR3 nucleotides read TGCAGCATCGGACAGAGTGACTATGGCTACACCTTC. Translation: CSIGQSDYGYTF.